This entry features one T cell receptor (beta chain) sequence. Processing released intraepithelial and lamina propria lymphocytes from the graft tissue. This CDR3 spans 14 amino acids. Germline trimming cut 6 bases from V and 6 bases from J; bases unmatched to any gene: 1. Germline V gene data show CDR1 as ENHRY and CDR2 as SYGVKD. The data were obtained in a study of graft-versus-host responses after intestinal transplantation. Sequencing used immunoSEQ multiplex PCR; TCRdb keeps in-frame clones, though not all of them. The table shows about 63,000 clones, with roughly 89% occurring only once. This TCR was sampled from a human patient who received an intestinal transplant, so some T cells may come from the graft donor. The gene calls are TRBV10-3 and TRBJ2-2; 13 nucleotides line up with TRBD2. This specimen consisted of ileum tissue, obtained approximately 56 weeks after transplant. The CDR3 DNA follows: TGTGCCATCAGCGGGACTAGCGGGGCCGGGGAGCTGTTTTTT. Translating gives CAISGTSGAGELFF.